This record concerns one T cell receptor beta chain sequence. This record belongs to a study of blood T cell repertoires in COVID-19. For the study at large: PBMCs, B-cell-depleted T cells, or T cells provided the cDNA or gDNA that made up the material.

V was shortened by 0 bases and J by 1 base, with 17 bases between the two germline ends. Germline V gives CDR1 SGDLS, CDR2 YYNGEE. This CDR3 region has 17 residues. Per the original methods: The authors estimated nucleated cell counts from reference gene primer amplification. TCRdb's copy holds only in-frame clones and misses some; the assay was immunoSEQ multiplex PCR. V and J calls plus clone size are reproduced from that table; the DNA served to infer D and trimming. The sample shows about 260,000 clones, about 88% of them seen only once. The rearrangement links TRBV9 to TRBJ2-7; D may be TRBD2 (6 bases). Sequenced material: peripheral blood. The origin of this receptor is a woman in her 30s with COVID-19, enrolled during active disease. CDR3 sequence (DNA): TGTGCCAGCAGCGTAGGGGCTAGCGCCCTCGGGTCCTACGAGCAGTACTTC. Translating it yields CASSVGASALGSYEQYF.